A single sample is the source of the 32 T cell receptor beta chains below, sequenced in a study of T cell responses to AZD1222 COVID-19 vaccine. Libraries were prepared by immunoSEQ multiplex PCR; TCRdb keeps only in-frame clonotypes and omits some of them. The sample comprises 80,000 or so clones, 70% to 90% of which are singletons, and 8% to 13% rests with the top ten. This specimen was peripheral blood, taken 28 days after the second AZD1222 dose. Receptors were obtained from an adult who received the AZD1222 COVID-19 vaccine.

This clone has a handful of counts. This chain joins TRBV7-9 and TRBJ2-3, with D uncertain. The CDR3 covers 12 residues. V lost 5 bases to trimming and J lost 6 bases, with 9 bases between them. The germline V gene has CDR1 SEHNR and CDR2 FQNEAQ (reference sequence). The CDR3 protein is CASSPLLDTQYF. The CDR3 DNA sequence: TGTGCCAGCAGCCCCCTCCTCGATACGCAGTATTTT.

This clone was observed a single time. The V call is TRBV6-1, the J call TRBJ1-5, with TRBD1 matching over 7 bases. Per germline, CDR1 MNHNS and CDR2 SASEGT. V shed 3 bases and J 7 bases; nucleotides not matched to a gene: 9. The CDR3 is made up of 15 amino acids. This chain's CDR3 is CASSELTQGRQPQHF. In DNA form, the CDR3 reads TGTGCCAGCAGTGAGTTAACACAGGGGCGACAGCCCCAGCATTTT.

This clone was seen just once. In nucleotides, the CDR3 is TGTGCCAGCAGAGCAGGCCTGGGAGCTAACTATGGCTACACCTTC. This encodes CASRAGLGANYGYTF. The chain couples TRBV6-5 to TRBJ1-2; D not resolved. Germline CDR1 reads MNHEY; CDR2 reads SVGAGI. Between the trimmed V and J ends, which lost 6 bases and 0 bases, there was a span of 14 bases. This CDR3 spans 15 amino acids.

The rearrangement uses TRBV6-4 and TRBJ1-1; TRBD1 aligns across 10 bases. This CDR3 spans 14 amino acids. Unmatched junction bases numbered 6, after V lost 6 bases and J lost 5 bases. The germline CDR1 and CDR2 sequences are MRHNA and SNTAGT. CDR3 region: CASRPGQGKTEAFF. CDR3 in DNA: TGTGCCAGCAGGCCGGGACAGGGGAAGACTGAAGCTTTCTTT.

CDR3 in amino acids: CASSLYWAPTYNQPQHF. Written as DNA, the CDR3 is TGTGCCAGCAGTTTATACTGGGCCCCAACCTATAATCAGCCCCAGCATTTT. V gene TRBV28 combines with J gene TRBJ1-5; D unclear. Deletions cut 1 base from V and 4 bases from J, with 17 bases between. This CDR3 spans 17 amino acids. CDR1 is MDHEN and CDR2 is SYDVKM in the germline V gene.

The chain joins TRBV5-1 to TRBJ1-1; 9 bases agree with TRBD1. The germline gives CDR1 SGHRS, CDR2 YFSETQ. This CDR3 spans 16 amino acids. V lost 4 bases to trimming and J lost 0 bases; unmatched junction nucleotides: 7. CDR3 residues: CASSPDRGGVNTEAFF. In DNA form, the CDR3 reads TGCGCCAGCAGCCCGGACAGGGGCGGAGTGAACACTGAAGCTTTCTTT.

Worth noting for this clone: One end of the junction fails to match germline, which may point to a read error. The same CDR3 arises from other DNA sequences in this sample as well. This chain joins TRBV7-7 and TRBJ2-7, with D possibly being TRBD1 (6 bases). Germline V gene lookup returns CDR1 SSHAT and CDR2 FNYEAQ (reference sequence). The CDR3 has 13 residues. The CDR3 is CASSRQAGYEQYF. CDR3 bases: TGTGCTAGCAGCCGACAGGCGGGCTACGAGCAGTACTTC. Full variable domain (missing parts from reference TRBV7-7 and TRBJ2-7): GAGVSQSPRYKVTKRGQDVTLRCDPISSHATLYWYQQALGQGPEFLTYFNYEAQPDKSGLPSDRFSAERPEGSISTLTIQRTEQRDSAMYRCASSRQAGYEQYFGPGTRLTVT.

This clone was observed a handful of times. The V call is TRBV19, the J call TRBJ1-5; unclear D gene. The CDR3 runs to 13 residues. V gave up 5 bases and J gave up 7 bases, with 12 bases separating them. In germline, CDR1 is LNHDA, CDR2 SQIVND (reference sequence). The CDR3 sequence: CASSEVGIQPQHF. Here the CDR3 DNA reads TGTGCCAGTAGTGAGGTGGGCATCCAGCCCCAGCATTTT.

The chain uses TRBV7-9 and TRBJ2-3; 8 bases are shared with TRBD1. Trimming at V came to 3 bases and at J to 5 bases, leaving 1 base not matched to a gene. The CDR3 sequence is 13 residues long. Germline CDR1 is SEHNR and CDR2 is FQNEAQ (reference sequence). CDR3 loop: CASSFRGQDTQYF. The CDR3 region has the DNA TGTGCCAGCAGCTTCAGGGGGCAAGATACGCAGTATTTT.

The chain combines TRBV10-3 with TRBJ1-3; D might be TRBD1 (6 bases). The CDR3 runs to 16 residues. Germline-derived CDR1 and CDR2 are ENHRY and SYGVKD. Trimming shortened V by 5 bases and J by 4 bases, and 18 bases separated the two germline ends. The chain's CDR3 is CAISRLTTGPGNTIYF. In DNA, the CDR3 is TGTGCCATCAGTCGATTAACCACAGGGCCCGGAAACACCATATATTTT.

CDR3 DNA sequence: TGTGCCAGCAGCACAGGGACAGGGCTAGCTAACTATGGCTACACCTTC. This encodes CASSTGTGLANYGYTF. V usage is TRBV2 and J usage is TRBJ1-2, with 9 bases that match TRBD1. V trimming: 6 bases; J trimming: 0 bases; junction bases outside the gene matches: 8. CDR3 size: 16 residues. Germline V lookup: CDR1 SNHLY, CDR2 FYNNEI.

This chain connects TRBV9 to TRBJ1-4; TRBD1 agrees at 7 bases. The CDR3 is 15 residues long. CDR1 and CDR2 (germline): SGDLS, YYNGEE. The V gene end was trimmed by 4 bases and the J gene end by 4 bases; junction bases not matched to a gene: 7. CDR3 in DNA: TGTGCCAGCAGCCCCCGGACAGGCTTTAATGAAAAACTGTTTTTT. The encoded protein is CASSPRTGFNEKLFF.

The chain combines TRBV10-3 with TRBJ2-1; TRBD2 aligns across 12 bases. There are 16 residues in the CDR3. From germline, CDR1 is ENHRY and CDR2 SYGVKD. Losses at the gene ends were 1 base for V and 6 bases for J; bases not matched to a gene: 4. The DNA for the CDR3 is TGTGCCATCAGTGAGTGGCTAGCGGGGGGGCCCAATGAGCAGTTCTTC. Residues: CAISEWLAGGPNEQFF.

The genes are TRBV15 and TRBJ1-1; the D is unclear. Trimming cost V 6 bases and J 0 bases, with 5 bases left between them. This CDR3 is built from 12 residues. Per germline, CDR1 LNHNV and CDR2 YYDKDF (reference sequence). CDR3 sequence reads: CATRFVNTEAFF. The CDR3 nucleotides are TGTGCCACCAGATTCGTGAACACTGAAGCTTTCTTT.

V gene TRBV5-1 combines with J gene TRBJ1-6; TRBD1 matches at 10 bases. Germline values: CDR1 SGHRS, CDR2 YFSETQ. J was trimmed by 8 bases and V by 0 bases; bases with no gene match: 2. This CDR3 spans 15 amino acids. The CDR3 nucleotides read TGCGCCAGCAGCTTGGACGGGACAGGGGATTCACCCCTCCACTTT. It yields the protein CASSLDGTGDSPLHF.

J is TRBJ2-6 and V is TRBV29-1, with 7 bases matching TRBD1. This CDR3 contains 16 residues. V trimming: 6 bases; J trimming: 0 bases; junction bases outside the gene matches: 8. Germline CDR1 is SQVTM and CDR2 is ANQGSEA. The CDR3 DNA reads as TGCAGCGTCTTGGACAGGACAAGCTCTGGGGCCAACGTCCTGACTTTC. Its translation: CSVLDRTSSGANVLTF.

The V call is TRBV5-6, the J call TRBJ2-1, with D uncertain. Trimming cost V 2 bases and J 6 bases, with 3 bases left between them. The CDR3 is 11 amino acids. The germline CDR1 and CDR2 sequences are SGHDT and YYEEEE. This CDR3 is CASSLINEQFF. In DNA, the CDR3 is TGTGCCAGCAGCTTAATCAATGAGCAGTTCTTC.

In nucleotides, the CDR3 is TGTGCCAGCAGCGCCCACGTCGGGGGCCCAACCTACGAGCAGTACTTC. Its protein product is CASSAHVGGPTYEQYF. This chain links TRBV7-3 with TRBJ2-7, with D perhaps matching TRBD1 or TRBD2 (6 bases each). V shed 5 bases and J shed 2 bases, with 19 bases lying between them. The CDR3 is 16 residues long. Germline V gene data show CDR1 as SGHTA and CDR2 as FQGTGA.

Written as DNA, the CDR3 is TGTGCCAGCAGCCAGGGGGGGGATGAAAAACTGTTTTTT. This encodes CASSQGGDEKLFF. The rearrangement joins TRBV3-1 (or the pseudogene TRBV3-2) to TRBJ1-4, with D perhaps TRBD1 (5 bases). CDR3 size: 13 residues. Per germline, CDR1 LGHDT and CDR2 YNNKEL (reference sequence). The V gene lost 3 bases and the J gene lost 6 bases, with 8 bases spanning the gap.

This clone was observed a handful of times. This sequence joins TRBV6-5 and TRBJ2-7; D ambiguous. V dropped 2 bases and J dropped 2 bases, with 7 bases sitting between them. This CDR3 has 13 residues. Germline lookup yields CDR1 MNHEY and CDR2 SVGAGI. The CDR3 DNA reads as TGTGCCAGCAGTTACGCAGCAGCCTACGAGCAGTACTTC. Translating it yields CASSYAAAYEQYF.

The V and J genes are TRBV6-1 and TRBJ2-1; weak D call: TRBD1 (5 bases). Germline CDR1 reads MNHNS; CDR2 reads SASEGT. This CDR3 contains 15 residues. The V gene lost 2 bases and the J gene lost 0 bases, with 8 bases spanning the gap. DNA of the CDR3: TGTGCCAGCAGTGAAACAGGACACTCCTACAATGAGCAGTTCTTC. Translated, it gives CASSETGHSYNEQFF.

The rearrangement uses TRBV28 and TRBJ1-2; no reliable D call. Between the trimmed V and J ends, which lost 8 bases and 8 bases, there was a span of 12 bases. The CDR3 length is 11 residues. The germline gives CDR1 MDHEN, CDR2 SYDVKM. In DNA, the CDR3 is TGTGCCAGCTGGAGTTTAGTAGGCTACACCTTC. Residues: CASWSLVGYTF.

V usage is TRBV6-5 and J usage is TRBJ2-1, with TRBD2 matching 14 bases. V lost 5 bases and J lost 6; bases outside the gene matches: 3. Looked up from germline, CDR1 is MNHEY and CDR2 is SVGAGI. The CDR3 spans 15 residues. The CDR3 DNA reads TGTGCCAGCAGTCCGGGACTAGCGGGGGTCAATGAGCAGTTCTTC. Its protein is CASSPGLAGVNEQFF.

The rearrangement uses TRBV5-6 and TRBJ2-7; the D gene is possibly TRBD1 (6 bases). Trimming cost V 2 bases and J 5 bases, with 20 bases left between them. Germline V gene data show CDR1 as SGHDT and CDR2 as YYEEEE. The CDR3 is 16 residues long. This chain's CDR3 is CASSFVPSGVVNEQYF. The CDR3 region has the DNA TGTGCCAGCAGCTTTGTCCCGTCAGGGGTGGTTAACGAGCAGTACTTC.

V gene TRBV19 combines with J gene TRBJ2-5; possibly TRBD1 for D (5 bases). The V and J ends lost 3 bases and 5 bases respectively, with 10 bases between them. The CDR3 runs to 13 residues. Germline CDR1 reads LNHDA; CDR2 reads SQIVND (reference sequence). CDR3 amino acids: CASSISGWETQYF. The CDR3 DNA is TGTGCCAGTAGTATCTCAGGGTGGGAGACCCAGTACTTC.

The V call is TRBV7-6, the J call TRBJ1-2, with 9 bases fitting TRBD1. After removal of 8 bases from V and 5 bases from J, the junction contained 15 bases not matched to a gene. Per germline, CDR1 SGHVS and CDR2 FNYEAQ. The CDR3 extends over 16 amino acids. CDR3 nucleotide sequence: TGTGCCAGCCGCCCCCTCGCGGGACAGGGAATATATGGCTACACCTTC. It is translated as CASRPLAGQGIYGYTF. Full variable domain (rest looked up from reference TRBV7-6 and TRBJ1-2): GAGVSQSPRYKVTKRGQDVALRCDPISGHVSLYWYRQALGQGPEFLTYFNYEAQQDKSGLPNDRFSAERPEGSISTLTIQRTEQRDSAMYRCASRPLAGQGIYGYTFGSGTRLTVV.

This chain uses TRBV10-3 with TRBJ2-1; possibly TRBD1 or TRBD2 for D (8 bases each). V lost 2 bases and J lost 5, with 19 bases in between. This CDR3 spans 17 amino acids. Germline V gives CDR1 ENHRY, CDR2 SYGVKD. This chain's CDR3 is CAISESAGGGRHNEQFF. The CDR3, as DNA: TGTGCCATCAGTGAGAGCGCAGGGGGCGGGAGGCACAATGAGCAGTTCTTC.

This clone was seen only a few times. J is TRBJ2-2 and V is TRBV30; TRBD2 might be the D (6 bases). Germline lookup yields CDR1 GTSNPN and CDR2 SVGIG (reference sequence). The CDR3 spans 15 residues. V was clipped by 3 bases and J by 3 bases, with 14 bases between them. CDR3 residues: CAWRAAGLDTGELFF. The CDR3, as DNA: TGTGCCTGGAGAGCCGCGGGGCTCGACACCGGGGAGCTGTTTTTT.

This chain connects TRBV14 to TRBJ2-1; weak D call: TRBD2 (5 bases). The CDR3 has 17 residues. The V end lost 4 bases, the J end lost 2 bases, and 18 bases lay between the germline ends. Germline CDR1 SGHDN, CDR2 FVKESK. The CDR3, as DNA: TGTGCCAGCAGCCGAGTCCATCGGACTCCCCCCTACAATGAGCAGTTCTTC. Protein sequence: CASSRVHRTPPYNEQFF.

DNA of the CDR3: TGTGCCAGCAGCCCTCAAAGGACAGATACGCAGTATTTT. It is translated as CASSPQRTDTQYF. The gene calls are TRBV28 and TRBJ2-3; D uncertain. The CDR3 spans 13 residues. Germline V CDR1 and CDR2: MDHEN, SYDVKM. V was trimmed by 6 bases and J by 3 bases, leaving 10 bases between them.

The chain links TRBV28 to TRBJ2-3, with 8 bases aligning to TRBD2. Looked up from germline, CDR1 is MDHEN and CDR2 is SYDVKM. This CDR3 region has 15 residues. V shed 4 bases, J shed 6 bases, and the junction held 9 bases outside the gene matches. The CDR3 sequence: CASSSSSGGRDTQYF. CDR3 coding DNA: TGTGCCAGCAGTTCTAGTTCGGGGGGGCGGGATACGCAGTATTTT.

This chain links TRBV6-5 with TRBJ2-3, with a weak D call TRBD1 (5 bases). Deletions cut 7 bases from V and 1 base from J, with 15 bases between. The CDR3 consists of 15 residues. Germline-derived CDR1 and CDR2 are MNHEY and SVGAGI. The CDR3 DNA reads as TGTGCCAGCACCCCCGCAGGGAAGGGCACAGATACGCAGTATTTT. Encoded protein: CASTPAGKGTDTQYF.